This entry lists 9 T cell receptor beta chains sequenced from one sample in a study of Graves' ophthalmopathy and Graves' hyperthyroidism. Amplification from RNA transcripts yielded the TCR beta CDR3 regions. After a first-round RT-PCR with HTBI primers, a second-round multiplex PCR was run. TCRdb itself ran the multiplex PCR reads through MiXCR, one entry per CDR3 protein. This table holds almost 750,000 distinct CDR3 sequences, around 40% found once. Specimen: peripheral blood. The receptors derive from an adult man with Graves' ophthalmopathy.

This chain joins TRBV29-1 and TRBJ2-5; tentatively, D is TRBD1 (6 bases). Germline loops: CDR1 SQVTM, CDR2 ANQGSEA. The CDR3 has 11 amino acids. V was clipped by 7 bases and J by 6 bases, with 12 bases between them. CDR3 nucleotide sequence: TGCAGCGCAAAACAGGGAAAGACCCAGTACTTC. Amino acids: CSAKQGKTQYF.

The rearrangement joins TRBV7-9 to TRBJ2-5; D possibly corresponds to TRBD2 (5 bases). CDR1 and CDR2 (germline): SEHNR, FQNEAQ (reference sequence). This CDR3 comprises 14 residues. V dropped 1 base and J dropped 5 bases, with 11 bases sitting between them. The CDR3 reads CASSLDMGGETQYF. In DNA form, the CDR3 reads TGTGCCAGCAGCTTAGATATGGGCGGGGAGACCCAGTACTTC. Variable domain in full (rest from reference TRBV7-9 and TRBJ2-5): DTGVSQNPRHKITKRGQNVTFRCDPISEHNRLYWYRQTLGQGPEFLTYFQNEAQLEKSRLLSDRFSAERPKGSFSTLEIQRTEQGDSAMYLCASSLDMGGETQYFGPGTRLLVL.

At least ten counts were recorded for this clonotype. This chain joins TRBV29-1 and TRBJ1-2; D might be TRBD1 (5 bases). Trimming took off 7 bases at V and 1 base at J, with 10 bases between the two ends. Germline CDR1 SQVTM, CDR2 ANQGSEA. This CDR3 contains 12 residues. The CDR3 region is CSGGLINYGYTF. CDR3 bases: TGCAGCGGGGGACTGATTAACTATGGCTACACCTTC.

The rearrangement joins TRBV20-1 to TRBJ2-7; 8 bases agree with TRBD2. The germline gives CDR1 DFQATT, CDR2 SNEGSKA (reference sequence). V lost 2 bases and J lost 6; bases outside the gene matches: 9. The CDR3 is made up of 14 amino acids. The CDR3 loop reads CSARPGLGESEQYF. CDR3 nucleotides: TGCAGTGCTAGACCGGGACTAGGGGAGAGCGAGCAGTACTTC.

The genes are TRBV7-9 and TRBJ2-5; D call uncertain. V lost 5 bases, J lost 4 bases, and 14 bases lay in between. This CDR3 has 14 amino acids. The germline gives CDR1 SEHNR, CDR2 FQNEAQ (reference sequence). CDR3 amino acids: CASSQDVGRETQYF. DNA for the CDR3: TGTGCCAGCAGCCAAGATGTGGGAAGAGAGACCCAGTACTTC. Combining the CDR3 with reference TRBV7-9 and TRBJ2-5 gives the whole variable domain DTGVSQNPRHKITKRGQNVTFRCDPISEHNRLYWYRQTLGQGPEFLTYFQNEAQLEKSRLLSDRFSAERPKGSFSTLEIQRTEQGDSAMYLCASSQDVGRETQYFGPGTRLLVL.

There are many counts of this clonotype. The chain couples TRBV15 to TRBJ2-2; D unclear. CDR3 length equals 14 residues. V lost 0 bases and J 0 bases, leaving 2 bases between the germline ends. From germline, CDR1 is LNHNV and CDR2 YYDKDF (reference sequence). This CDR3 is CATSRDTNTGELFF. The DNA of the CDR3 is TGTGCCACCAGCAGAGATACGAACACCGGGGAGCTGTTTTTT.

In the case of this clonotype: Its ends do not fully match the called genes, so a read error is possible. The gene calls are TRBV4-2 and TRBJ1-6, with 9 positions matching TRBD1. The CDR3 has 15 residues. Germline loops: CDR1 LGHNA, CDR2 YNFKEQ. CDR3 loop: CASSQPGQGRSPPHF. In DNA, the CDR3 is TGTGCCAGCAGCCAACCAGGACAGGGGCGATCACCCCCCCACTTT.

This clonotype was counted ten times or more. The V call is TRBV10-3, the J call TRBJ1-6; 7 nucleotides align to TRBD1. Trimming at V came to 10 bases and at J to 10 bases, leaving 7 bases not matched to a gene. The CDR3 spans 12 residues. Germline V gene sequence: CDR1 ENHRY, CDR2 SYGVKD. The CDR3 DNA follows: TGTGCCAGCAGGGTCAGGGGGTCACCCCTCCACTTT. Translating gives CASRVRGSPLHF.

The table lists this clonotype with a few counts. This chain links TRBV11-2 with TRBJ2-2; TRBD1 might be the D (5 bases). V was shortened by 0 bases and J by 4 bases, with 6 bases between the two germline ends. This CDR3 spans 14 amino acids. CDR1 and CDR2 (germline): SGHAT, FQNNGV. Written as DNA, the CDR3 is TGTGCCAGCAGCTTAGATACAGGCACCGGGGAGCTGTTTTTT. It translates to CASSLDTGTGELFF.